This T cell receptor beta chain was documented in a study of T cell repertoires in aging, cancer and after chemotherapy. Study findings and constraints: Compared with age-matched healthy donors, untreated hematological or solid cancer patients showed higher blood TCR clonality.

The table lists this clonotype with a few counts. Its antigen is undetermined. Peripheral blood genomic DNA, not sorted cells or RNA, was the template. Multiplex touch-down PCR with TRB-A/B primers amplified rearranged V-D-J TRB sequences. TCRdb redid the calling of the multiplex PCR reads with MiXCR, one entry per CDR3 protein. The table records around 13,000 distinct CDR3 sequences, 21% of them present only once. The CDR3 totals 16 residues. With 1 base removed from V and 2 bases from J, the gap between germline ends came to 12 bases. CDR1 is SGHTA, CDR2 FQGNSA, per germline. The rearrangement joins TRBV7-2 to TRBJ1-5; D is unresolved. The source of this sequence is a human donor in good health. The sample was blood. Here the CDR3 DNA reads TGTGCCAGCAGCTTAGTAGCCAGGAAAGGCAATCAGCCCCAGCATTTT. Residues: CASSLVARKGNQPQHF.